This record concerns one T cell receptor (beta chain) sequence. The clone's antigen remains unknown. No much larger clone exists at a distance of one base, and base qualities are not known. This sample is part of a study of Ad26.COV2.S vaccination and SARS-CoV-2 variants (TCRdb year 2021). Notes on the research overall: Vaccine-arm donors were drawn from COV1001, a multicentre, randomized, double-blind, placebo-controlled phase I-IIa trial of Ad26.COV2.S in healthy adults. The specificity and breadth of SARS-CoV-2-reactive T cell receptors after Ad26.COV2.S vaccination were assessed by TCRbeta repertoire sequencing. Participants in the trial were split at random into five groups of five each, receiving low-dose or high-dose Ad26.COV2.S once or twice, or else placebo on both occasions. A total of roughly 30 samples were included in the TCR-sequenced set, comprising some 20 Ad26.COV2.S vaccine recipients, 5 placebo recipients and 8 SARS-CoV-2 convalescent individuals. Investigators remained blinded to trial group allocation during experiments and outcome assessment. Ad26.COV2.S was administered intramuscularly at a dose of 5x10^10 or 1x10^11 viral particles, either as one shot or as two shots given 56 days apart. General conclusions and limits of the study: Ad26.COV2.S recipients had higher spike-specific TCR breadth than placebo recipients (P = 0.0014). The study was not powered to compare responses between vaccine doses or regimens. The authors noted that the TCR breadth and depth analyses may have underestimated total T cell responses. After vaccination, spike-specific CD8+ and CD4+ T cell responses were reported to show substantial breadth. Vaccine and placebo recipients had similar non-spike TCR breadth, a finding consistent with the vaccine containing only spike.

The sample's treatment or condition, from its label and the paper: roughly 20 received Ad26.COV2.S at low or high dose, single or two shots; about 5 received placebo; per-sample allocation not given. Repertoires of vaccine and placebo recipients were sequenced from samples collected on day 63 after the first injection. Between 29 July and 7 August 2020, Cohort 1b enrolled fewer than 30 adults aged 18-55 years at one site in Boston, USA. Ad26.COV2.S was a replication-incompetent adenovirus type 26 vector that expressed a prefusion-stabilized SARS-CoV-2 spike protein derived from the original Wuhan strain. V loses 5 bases at its end and J loses 0 bases; junction bases beyond the gene matches: 5. The germline V gene (reference sequence) specifies MNHEY as CDR1 and SMNVEV as CDR2. The CDR3, from cysteine to phenylalanine, totals 15 residues. Of the read, only the CDR3 DNA is kept; its 45 bases are in frame from base 1.

The immunoSEQ Assay was the method used to sequence TCRbeta CDR3 regions. After extraction, genomic DNA underwent amplification by bias-controlled multiplex PCR, followed by high-throughput sequencing. The original methods were these. Collapsing and filtering of sequences were performed to quantify the absolute abundance of each unique TCRbeta CDR3 region. T cell fraction was estimated by normalization of TCRbeta template counts to usable DNA, with usable DNA being measured through amplification of reference genes present in all nucleated cells. Repertoire TCRs were annotated as SARS-CoV-2-specific by exact matching of V gene, CDR3 amino acid sequence and J gene to a known reactive TCR set. MIRA supplied the reference SARS-CoV-2 TCR set, which was filtered for enrichment in COVID-19-positive ImmuneCODE repertoires so that public or cross-reactive TCRs were removed. Using the MIRA antigens, annotated TCRs were further analysed by specific ORF or by position within an ORF. Breadth was defined as annotated unique rearrangements over total unique productive rearrangements; depth was the summed frequency of those rearrangements. Two-sided Wilcoxon rank-sum tests were applied when comparing TCR breadth between groups. TCRdb obtained this table from immuneACCESS and retained in-frame rearrangements with V and J assigned. These tables miss some clones; where compared with another copy, unresolved V genes account for less than half of the shortfall, and the remainder is unexplained. The DNA gave D and trimming, while V, J and clone size come from that table. This sample lists approximately 300,000 clones; more than 70% were detected once. The ten largest clonotypes hold more than 1.5% of the sample.

This receptor was obtained from a person aged 18-60 years who received the Ad26.COV2.S COVID-19 vaccine or a placebo. The sequenced sample was peripheral blood, obtained in a trial of Ad26.COV2.S vaccine versus placebo. The V gene is TRBV27 and the J gene is TRBJ2-7, with TRBD1 matching 9 junction bases. Read as DNA, the sequence is TGTGCCAGCAGTCCAGGACAGGGGCGCTCCTACGAGCAGTACTTC. Its product reads: CASSPGQGRSYEQYF.